These 29 T cell receptor beta chains were all obtained from the same sample, sequenced in a study of control samples from healthy donors and cancer patients. Assay used: immunoSEQ multiplex PCR; TCRdb lists only in-frame clones, some missing. The table records some 120,000 clones, just over 90% of them present only once. Sequencing used PBMCs. These receptors all stem from a man aged 45-65 years with head and neck cancer.

The gene calls are TRBV15 and TRBJ2-2; the D call may be TRBD1 or TRBD2 (5 bases each). V lost 0 bases, J lost 0 bases, and 17 bases lay in between. Germline V CDR1 and CDR2: LNHNV, YYDKDF (reference sequence). The CDR3 runs 19 residues. CDR3 nucleotides: TGTGCCACCAGCAGAGATAAGGGTCCCGGGACCCCGAACACCGGGGAGCTGTTTTTT. Its protein product is CATSRDKGPGTPNTGELFF.

The genes are TRBV9 and TRBJ2-2; D remains ambiguous. With 6 bases removed from V and 1 base from J, the gap between germline ends came to 22 bases. CDR1 is SGDLS and CDR2 is YYNGEE in the germline V gene. The CDR3 extends over 18 amino acids. The CDR3 bases are TGTGCCAGCATGAAGGCGGATTATTGGGCAGGGAACACCGGGGAGCTGTTTTTT. Translating gives CASMKADYWAGNTGELFF.

This chain uses TRBV6-2 or TRBV6-3 with TRBJ2-2, with 10 bases aligning to TRBD1. The V segment lost 5 bases and the J segment 0 bases; nucleotides outside the gene matches: 3. Per germline, CDR1 MNHEY and CDR2 SVGEGT. This CDR3 is built from 16 residues. CDR3: CASSPGTGANTGELFF. In DNA form, the CDR3 reads TGTGCCAGCAGTCCCGGGACAGGGGCGAACACCGGGGAGCTGTTTTTT.

The chain has TRBV6-5 and TRBJ2-1, with D perhaps matching TRBD1 (6 bases). The CDR3 runs 15 residues. Trimming removed 7 bases at V and 2 bases at J, with 15 bases between. Germline V gives CDR1 MNHEY, CDR2 SVGAGI. The CDR3 bases are TGTGCCAGCAAGATCAGGGGAACGACCTACAATGAGCAGTTCTTC. Its protein product is CASKIRGTTYNEQFF.

The chain combines TRBV11-2 with TRBJ2-3, with 13 bases lining up with TRBD2. Trimming took 5 bases from V and 4 from J; bases not matched to a gene: 6. The CDR3 runs 16 residues. From germline, CDR1 is SGHAT and CDR2 FQNNGV. The DNA for the CDR3 is TGTGCCAGCAGCGTCCGACTAGCGGGGGGCGCAGATACGCAGTATTTT. This codes for CASSVRLAGGADTQYF.

The chain combines TRBV7-2 with TRBJ2-1; D possibly corresponds to TRBD2 (6 bases). The CDR3 covers 16 residues. V gave up 6 bases and J gave up 0 bases, with 15 bases separating them. The germline V gene encodes CDR1 SGHTA and CDR2 FQGNSA. The CDR3 spells CASRAPGLSSYNEQFF. For the CDR3, the DNA is TGTGCCAGCAGGGCCCCGGGACTTAGCTCCTACAATGAGCAGTTCTTC.

V usage is TRBV7-6 and J usage is TRBJ1-1; 7 bases agree with TRBD1. The trim removed 0 bases at V and 5 bases at J, leaving 6 bases unmatched. Germline CDR1 SGHVS, CDR2 FNYEAQ. This CDR3 spans 15 amino acids. The CDR3 DNA follows: TGTGCCAGCAGCTTAGCCGCTTCAGGGGGAACTGAAGCTTTCTTT. Protein: CASSLAASGGTEAFF.

The chain combines TRBV29-1 with TRBJ2-1; 7 bases map to TRBD1. This CDR3 contains 13 residues. V shed 7 bases, J shed 7 bases, and the junction held 10 bases outside the gene matches. Germline V gene lookup returns CDR1 SQVTM and CDR2 ANQGSEA. CDR3 in DNA: TGCAGCGGACTCGGGACAGTGCGAAATGAGCAGTTCTTC. Translated, it gives CSGLGTVRNEQFF.

The chain has TRBV20-1 and TRBJ2-2; no clear D gene. The CDR3 is made up of 11 amino acids. Between the trimmed V and J ends, which lost 5 bases and 6 bases, there was a span of 7 bases. Germline CDR1 and CDR2: DFQATT and SNEGSKA (reference sequence). The CDR3 region is CSAGRAGELFF. CDR3 DNA sequence: TGCAGTGCTGGAAGGGCCGGGGAGCTGTTTTTT.

The chain uses TRBV4-3 and TRBJ2-1; 11 nucleotides agree with TRBD1. Germline CDR1 is LGHNA and CDR2 is YSLEER. After removal of 1 base from V and 6 bases from J, the junction contained 2 bases not matched to a gene. This CDR3 region has 15 residues. CDR3 nucleotides: TGCGCCAGCAGCCAAGTGGGGACAGGGGGCAATGAGCAGTTCTTC. Translated: CASSQVGTGGNEQFF.

This clone was seen a single time. This chain uses TRBV7-9 with TRBJ1-1; D is unclear. The CDR3 extends over 12 amino acids. Per the germline V gene, CDR1 is SEHNR and CDR2 is FQNEAQ (reference sequence). V was pared by 5 bases and J by 2 bases, with 6 bases between. The CDR3 is CASSTENTEAFF. In DNA, the CDR3 is TGTGCCAGCAGCACAGAAAACACTGAAGCTTTCTTT.

V and J are TRBV29-1 and TRBJ1-1; possibly TRBD1 for D (6 bases). This CDR3 has 14 amino acids. Germline values: CDR1 SQVTM, CDR2 ANQGSEA. V lost 6 bases to trimming and J lost 0 bases, with 14 bases between them. The CDR3 bases are TGCAGCGTAGCGCGGACAGCTATGAACACTGAAGCTTTCTTT. Translating gives CSVARTAMNTEAFF.

The chain couples TRBV2 to TRBJ2-7; D could derive from TRBD1 or TRBD2 (6 bases each). Germline assignment: CDR1 SNHLY and CDR2 FYNNEI. The length of the CDR3 is 14 residues. V gave up 7 bases and J gave up 4 bases, with 17 bases separating them. The CDR3 bases are TGTGCCAGCACCGGCCGGGGGCGCGGATACGAGCAGTACTTC. This codes for CASTGRGRGYEQYF.

The rearrangement uses TRBV7-2 and TRBJ2-2; D unclear. Trimming removed 1 base from V and 1 base from J, with 7 bases in between. The germline V gene has CDR1 SGHTA and CDR2 FQGNSA. CDR3 length: 15 residues. The DNA for the CDR3 is TGTGCCAGCAGCTTAGTCAGGTTGAACACCGGGGAGCTGTTTTTT. Encoded protein: CASSLVRLNTGELFF.

The V gene is TRBV5-4, the J gene TRBJ1-2; no definite D call. Germline values: CDR1 SGHNT, CDR2 YYREEE (reference sequence). The CDR3 contains 16 residues. With 3 bases removed from V and 8 bases from J, the gap between germline ends came to 23 bases. CDR3 in DNA: TGTGCCAGCAGCTCCCTGAGGATGACGGGCGCAGGAGGCTACACCTTC. As protein: CASSSLRMTGAGGYTF.

The chain carries TRBV7-2 and TRBJ1-2; 7 bases map to TRBD1. Germline CDR1 and CDR2: SGHTA and FQGNSA. The CDR3 has 14 amino acids. The trim removed 3 bases at V and 2 bases at J, leaving 3 bases unmatched. The CDR3: CASSLETGNYGYTF. The CDR3 DNA reads TGTGCCAGCAGCTTGGAGACAGGGAACTATGGCTACACCTTC.

Of note for this clone: One end of the junction varies from germline; a read error may be responsible. The chain is built from TRBV5-4 and TRBJ2-1; the D gene is possibly TRBD2 (6 bases). CDR3 size: 12 residues. Germline CDR1 and CDR2: SGHNT and YYREEE (reference sequence). The CDR3 coding sequence is TGTGCCAGCACCAAAGGAGGGTCTTCTCCACTCTTC. Amino acid sequence: CASTKGGSSPLF.

The gene calls are TRBV28 and TRBJ1-5; 11 nucleotides align to TRBD1. The V gene's germline CDR1 is MDHEN and CDR2 SYDVKM. The CDR3 sequence is 15 residues long. Trimming cost V 5 bases and J 6 bases; bases outside gene matches: 6. CDR3 nucleotide sequence: TGTGCCAGCAGTATCCCCGGGACAGGGGGTCAGCCCCAGCATTTT. Protein: CASSIPGTGGQPQHF. The complete variable domain, with remaining parts taken from reference TRBV28 and TRBJ1-5, reads DVKVTQSSRYLVKRTGEKVFLECVQDMDHENMFWYRQDPGLGLRLIYFSYDVKMKEKGDIPEGYSVSREKKERFSLILESASTNQTSMYLCASSIPGTGGQPQHFGDGTRLSIL.

This sequence joins TRBV9 and TRBJ2-2; D unclear. Trimming shortened V by 1 base and J by 0 bases, and 7 bases separated the two germline ends. The CDR3 runs to 15 residues. Germline values: CDR1 SGDLS, CDR2 YYNGEE. CDR3: CASSVYDTNTGELFF. As DNA, the CDR3 is TGTGCCAGCAGCGTATACGACACGAACACCGGGGAGCTGTTTTTT. Based on the CDR3 plus reference TRBV9 and TRBJ2-2, the full variable domain is DSGVTQTPKHLITATGQRVTLRCSPRSGDLSVYWYQQSLDQGLQFLIQYYNGEERAKGNILERFSAQQFPDLHSELNLSSLELGDSALYFCASSVYDTNTGELFFGEGSRLTVL.

The rearrangement uses TRBV28 and TRBJ2-3; 9 bases are shared with TRBD2. Per the germline V gene, CDR1 is MDHEN and CDR2 is SYDVKM. The CDR3 runs to 15 residues. Trimming took 7 bases from V and 5 from J; bases not matched to a gene: 10. This CDR3 is CASKWGGGARDTQYF. CDR3 nucleotide sequence: TGTGCCAGCAAATGGGGCGGGGGGGCCAGAGATACGCAGTATTTT.

The genes are TRBV18 and TRBJ2-5, with D perhaps given as TRBD1 or TRBD2 (5 bases each). Per the germline V gene, CDR1 is KGHSH and CDR2 is LQKENI. This CDR3 has 18 residues. The germline V and J ends were trimmed by 0 bases and 4 bases, with 21 bases remaining between them. CDR3 residues: CASSPPWVRMGERETQYF. CDR3 bases: TGTGCCAGCTCACCACCGTGGGTCCGTATGGGGGAAAGAGAGACCCAGTACTTC.

This clone was seen once. This chain connects TRBV2 to TRBJ2-6, with 7 bases identical to TRBD2. V dropped 7 bases and J dropped 0; count of bases not matched to a gene: 15. The CDR3 covers 19 residues. CDR1 and CDR2 (germline): SNHLY, FYNNEI. CDR3 region: CASILPHSGDLSGANVLTF. The CDR3 DNA reads TGTGCCAGCATCCTCCCCCACAGCGGGGATCTCTCTGGGGCCAACGTCCTGACTTTC.

The chain is built from TRBV21-1 and TRBJ1-1; the table's D call, TRBD1, has no DNA check behind it. TRBV21-1 is a pseudogene. This CDR3 is 18 amino acids long. The CDR3 DNA follows: TGTGCCAGCAGCAAAGCCGCCCTGCCAGGGGGACCGAACACTGAAGCTTTCTTT. Its translation: CASSKAALPGGPNTEAFF.

The gene calls are TRBV7-9 and TRBJ2-6; the D gene is possibly TRBD2 (5 bases). This CDR3 region has 18 residues. The germline V and J ends were trimmed by 0 bases and 0 bases, with 12 bases remaining between them. Germline-derived CDR1 and CDR2 are SEHNR and FQNEAQ (reference sequence). CDR3 loop: CASSLARGLGSGANVLTF. The DNA of the CDR3 is TGTGCCAGCAGCTTAGCACGCGGGTTGGGCTCTGGGGCCAACGTCCTGACTTTC.

This clone occurred a few times. The chain has TRBV20-1 and TRBJ1-2, with 9 positions matching TRBD1. From germline, CDR1 is DFQATT and CDR2 SNEGSKA (reference sequence). The V and J ends lost 3 bases and 1 base, in that order; junction bases with no gene match: 24. The CDR3 length is 21 residues. The CDR3 region is CSASPGTGRKPTLTLNYGYTF. The DNA for the CDR3 is TGCAGTGCTAGTCCGGGGACAGGGCGGAAGCCAACACTAACTCTTAACTATGGCTACACCTTC.

The V call is TRBV29-1, the J call TRBJ2-1; D gene uncertain. CDR1 and CDR2 (germline): SQVTM, ANQGSEA. Trimming removed 8 bases from V and 4 bases from J, with 12 bases in between. There are 12 residues in the CDR3. CDR3 sequence reads: CSSIHPYNEQFF. The CDR3 region has the DNA TGCAGCTCGATCCACCCATACAATGAGCAGTTCTTC.

This chain joins TRBV5-6 and TRBJ1-4; tentative D call: TRBD1 (5 bases). Germline lookup yields CDR1 SGHDT and CDR2 YYEEEE. The CDR3 is 13 amino acids. The ends were cut back, 3 bases at V and 8 bases at J, with 11 bases in the middle. The CDR3: CASSWGVREKLFF. In DNA form, the CDR3 reads TGTGCCAGCAGCTGGGGGGTTCGCGAAAAACTGTTTTTT.

The CDR3 loop reads CASSLHLDHRDLPRARDEKLFF. The CDR3 DNA reads TGTGCCAGCAGCCTCCACTTAGACCACAGGGATCTCCCCCGCGCCCGAGATGAAAAACTGTTTTTT. The chain links TRBV6-2 or TRBV6-3 to TRBJ1-4; weak D call: TRBD1 (6 bases). Germline V gene sequence: CDR1 MNHEY, CDR2 SVGEGT. Trimming left V 6 bases short and J 6 bases short, with 38 bases between. The CDR3 contains 22 residues.

J is TRBJ2-6 and V is TRBV7-3; D unresolved. With 3 bases removed from V and 0 bases from J, the gap between germline ends came to 6 bases. This CDR3 is 15 amino acids long. Per germline, CDR1 SGHTA and CDR2 FQGTGA. The CDR3 is CASSFRGSGANVLTF. CDR3 bases: TGTGCCAGCAGCTTCCGAGGCTCTGGGGCCAACGTCCTGACTTTC.